This T cell receptor (beta chain) appears in the sequencing data of a study of T-cell reconstitution after alpha-beta-depleted transplantation in children. Unique molecular identifiers were used in preparing the TCRbeta library. One entry per CDR3 protein results from TCRdb running MiXCR on the PCR reads. The sample lists about 500,000 distinct CDR3 sequences; approximately 30% were seen once. Trimming took 2 bases from V and 5 from J, leaving 12 bases between them. This CDR3 is 15 amino acids long. CDR1 is LNHNV, CDR2 YYDKDF, per germline (reference sequence). This chain uses TRBV15 with TRBJ2-2, with D perhaps TRBD1 (5 bases). The sequence derives from a human donor who donated a stem cell graft to a child with aplastic anemia. Sequencing used PBMCs from the stem cell graft donor, obtained from the stem cell graft. CDR3 in amino acids: CATSRPTRGTGELFF. The CDR3 region has the DNA TGTGCCACCAGCAGACCAACAAGGGGTACCGGGGAGCTGTTTTTT.